The 26 T cell receptor beta chains below were found in one sample sequenced in a study of shared clonotypes between healthy human individuals. Measured with immunoSEQ multiplex PCR; TCRdb has only the in-frame clones, and not every one. The sample holds approximately 1.5 million clones; under 99% are singletons and the top ten take roughly 0.42%. The sequencing sample was made of naive CD4+ T cells sorted from blood. Subset reported: CD45RA+ positively selected. Receptor source: a man aged 25 to 40 in good health.

This sequence joins TRBV27 and TRBJ2-7, with TRBD1 matching over 7 bases. V trimming: 6 bases; J trimming: 1 base; junction bases outside the gene matches: 3. This CDR3 has 13 amino acids. Germline CDR1 and CDR2: MNHEY and SMNVEV (reference sequence). The CDR3, as DNA: TGTGCCAGCAGGTCGGGACAGTCCTACGAGCAGTACTTC. Encoded protein: CASRSGQSYEQYF.

The genes are TRBV5-5 and TRBJ1-2; TRBD1 matches at 7 bases. The CDR3 has 15 amino acids. The V gene end was trimmed by 3 bases and the J gene end by 3 bases; junction bases not matched to a gene: 8. CDR1 and CDR2 (germline): SGHKS, YYEKEE (reference sequence). The CDR3 sequence is CASSSDRVRDYGYTF. As DNA, the CDR3 is TGTGCCAGCAGCTCCGACAGGGTTCGGGACTATGGCTACACCTTC.

The CDR3 DNA is TGTGCCAGCTCACCGCACCATCTTAATTTGGGCGAGAACACTGAAGCTTTCTTT. Its translation: CASSPHHLNLGENTEAFF. V is TRBV18 and J is TRBJ1-1; D unclear. CDR1 is KGHSH and CDR2 is LQKENI in the germline V gene. V was cut by 3 bases and J by 1 base, with 21 bases left in between. CDR3 length: 18 residues.

V usage is TRBV7-2 and J usage is TRBJ1-4, with D possibly TRBD1 on 5 matching bases. The germline CDR1 and CDR2 sequences are SGHTA and FQGNSA. V dropped 2 bases and J dropped 8 bases, with 12 bases sitting between them. CDR3 size: 14 residues. In DNA form, the CDR3 reads TGTGCCAGCAGCTTATACAGGAACAACGAAAAACTGTTTTTT. The encoded protein is CASSLYRNNEKLFF.

A single count supports this clone. The V call is TRBV7-2, the J call TRBJ1-5, with a possible D match to TRBD1 (5 bases). The CDR3 covers 12 residues. In germline, CDR1 is SGHTA, CDR2 FQGNSA. Trimming removed 4 bases at V and 10 bases at J, with 11 bases between. CDR3 in amino acids: CASSSWGGPQHF. The CDR3 nucleotides are TGTGCCAGCAGCTCTTGGGGGGGTCCCCAGCATTTT.

This clone has a single count. This rearrangement joins TRBV28 to TRBJ2-7, with D possibly TRBD2 on 5 matching bases. V was shortened by 4 bases and J by 4 bases, with 17 bases between the two germline ends. The germline gives CDR1 MDHEN, CDR2 SYDVKM. CDR3 length equals 15 residues. The CDR3 sequence: CASSSPLGRIYEQYF. CDR3 nucleotides: TGTGCCAGCAGTTCTCCTCTTGGGAGAATATACGAGCAGTACTTC.

In this sample, this clone turned up once. This chain uses TRBV9 with TRBJ2-2; possibly TRBD2 for D (7 bases). The CDR3 loop spans 15 amino acids. Between the trimmed V and J ends, which lost 0 bases and 8 bases, there was a span of 14 bases. Germline values: CDR1 SGDLS, CDR2 YYNGEE. The CDR3 nucleotides are TGTGCCAGCAGCGTAGCCGGGGGGCAACCGGGGGAGCTGTTTTTT. It yields the protein CASSVAGGQPGELFF.

This clone has only one observation. This chain links TRBV5-1 with TRBJ2-7; 10 nucleotides line up with TRBD2. V lost 3 bases to trimming and J lost 6 bases; unmatched junction nucleotides: 9. The CDR3 loop spans 15 amino acids. Germline loops: CDR1 SGHRS, CDR2 YFSETQ. The CDR3 sequence: CASSSELAGWSEQYF. DNA for the CDR3: TGCGCCAGCAGCTCCGAACTAGCGGGATGGTCCGAGCAGTACTTC.

The rearrangement uses TRBV5-1 and TRBJ2-2, with 8 bases that match TRBD2. The CDR3 has 17 residues. With 0 bases clipped from V and 2 bases from J, the junction kept 6 bases outside the gene matches. Germline lookup yields CDR1 SGHRS and CDR2 YFSETQ. CDR3: CASSLDIAGPNTGELFF. CDR3 coding DNA: TGCGCCAGCAGCTTGGATATAGCGGGACCAAACACCGGGGAGCTGTTTTTT.

The chain uses TRBV7-2 and TRBJ2-3; D gene uncertain. Germline V gene data show CDR1 as SGHTA and CDR2 as FQGNSA. The CDR3 covers 14 residues. V was pared by 3 bases and J by 8 bases, with 15 bases between. CDR3 coding DNA: TGTGCCAGCAGCTTTGGGCCTGTTCTTGGTACGCAGTATTTT. Protein product: CASSFGPVLGTQYF.

The chain links TRBV10-2 to TRBJ2-7; TRBD2 matches at 13 bases. J was trimmed by 6 bases and V by 6 bases; bases with no gene match: 8. CDR1 and CDR2 (germline): WSHSY, SAAADI. This CDR3 has 15 residues. CDR3 coding DNA: TGCGCCAGCAGGGTTGGACTAGCGGGAGAGTCCGAGCAGTACTTC. Translated: CASRVGLAGESEQYF.

The J gene is TRBJ2-7, the V gene TRBV28, with TRBD1 matching over 9 bases. Germline CDR1 and CDR2: MDHEN and SYDVKM. The CDR3 covers 14 residues. J gave up 5 bases and V 5 bases, and 7 bases lay outside the gene matches. CDR3 residues: CASSAGQGPNEQYF. The CDR3, as DNA: TGTGCCAGCAGTGCGGGACAGGGACCCAACGAGCAGTACTTC. Based on the CDR3 plus reference TRBV28 and TRBJ2-7, the full variable domain is DVKVTQSSRYLVKRTGEKVFLECVQDMDHENMFWYRQDPGLGLRLIYFSYDVKMKEKGDIPEGYSVSREKKERFSLILESASTNQTSMYLCASSAGQGPNEQYFGPGTRLTVT.

Comments on this clone: Other nucleotide sequences from this sample produce the same CDR3. The J gene is TRBJ2-7, the V gene TRBV28, with TRBD1 matching over 9 bases. The ends lost 6 bases at V and 4 bases at J; junction bases unmatched: 4. This CDR3 has 13 amino acids. The germline gives CDR1 MDHEN, CDR2 SYDVKM. CDR3 residues: CASSPGQGYEQYF. DNA for the CDR3: TGTGCCAGCAGCCCGGGACAGGGTTACGAGCAGTACTTC.

This clone was counted once. The V gene is TRBV7-6, the J gene TRBJ1-1, with a tentative D call TRBD1 (5 bases). CDR3 length: 15 amino acids. With 1 base removed from V and 1 base from J, the gap between germline ends came to 10 bases. Germline V lookup: CDR1 SGHVS, CDR2 FNYEAQ. The CDR3 coding sequence is TGTGCCAGCAGCTTAGTGGGGGGACCGAACACTGAAGCTTTCTTT. Translated: CASSLVGGPNTEAFF.

This chain uses TRBV7-7 with TRBJ2-3, with TRBD2 identical over 8 bases. The J segment lost 0 bases and the V segment lost 5 bases, leaving 7 bases of the junction unmatched. The length of the CDR3 is 16 residues. Germline CDR1 SSHAT, CDR2 FNYEAQ (reference sequence). The chain's CDR3 is CASSPGTSFSTDTQYF. CDR3 DNA sequence: TGTGCCAGCAGCCCCGGGACTAGTTTCAGCACAGATACGCAGTATTTT.

The chain joins TRBV19 to TRBJ2-2, with D perhaps matching TRBD2 (5 bases). With 7 bases removed from V and 4 bases from J, the gap between germline ends came to 10 bases. Germline V lookup: CDR1 LNHDA, CDR2 SQIVND (reference sequence). There are 13 residues in the CDR3. The DNA for the CDR3 is TGTGCCAGTAATCGGGGAGCCACCGGGGAGCTGTTTTTT. It is translated as CASNRGATGELFF.

In the case of this clone: In the same sample, other DNA sequences code for this CDR3. This rearrangement joins TRBV19 to TRBJ2-7; no clear D gene. The germline gives CDR1 LNHDA, CDR2 SQIVND (reference sequence). This CDR3 has 11 amino acids. V gave up 1 base and J gave up 6 bases, with 4 bases separating them. CDR3 in DNA: TGTGCCAGTAGTATAGGCGGCGAGCAGTACTTC. Its translation: CASSIGGEQYF.

The chain recombines TRBV11-2 with TRBJ2-7, with TRBD2 matching 8 bases. Trimming cost V 8 bases and J 4 bases; bases outside gene matches: 10. This CDR3 spans 14 amino acids. Germline V gene sequence: CDR1 SGHAT, CDR2 FQNNGV. CDR3 loop: CASRSVAGGYEQYF. For the CDR3, the DNA is TGTGCCAGCCGTTCGGTGGCGGGAGGTTACGAGCAGTACTTC.

V gene TRBV28 combines with J gene TRBJ1-5, with D hard to call. The length of the CDR3 is 14 residues. CDR1 MDHEN and CDR2 SYDVKM come from the germline V gene. Trimming stripped 7 bases from V and 5 bases from J, with 15 bases between. The CDR3 spells CASIPRGVYQPQHF. CDR3 DNA sequence: TGTGCCAGCATACCGCGGGGAGTATATCAGCCCCAGCATTTT.

The chain is built from TRBV2 and TRBJ2-2; 9 bases agree with TRBD2. CDR3 length equals 16 residues. CDR1 SNHLY and CDR2 FYNNEI come from the germline V gene. V lost 10 bases to trimming and J lost 7 bases; unmatched junction nucleotides: 16. The DNA for the CDR3 is TGTGCCATAGTAGCAAAAGGCGGGAGGGCCGTCGGGGAGCTGTTTTTT. Translated, it gives CAIVAKGGRAVGELFF.

The chain has TRBV7-2 and TRBJ2-7, with D maybe TRBD2 (7 bases). With 2 bases removed from V and 2 bases from J, the gap between germline ends came to 13 bases. The V gene's germline CDR1 is SGHTA and CDR2 FQGNSA. This CDR3 spans 15 amino acids. The DNA for the CDR3 is TGTGCCAGCAGCTTAAGAGGGGGAGGGACCTACGAGCAGTACTTC. Encoded protein: CASSLRGGGTYEQYF.

The chain employs TRBV2 and TRBJ1-5, with D possibly being TRBD1 (6 bases). This CDR3 has 16 residues. Germline assignment: CDR1 SNHLY and CDR2 FYNNEI. V dropped 5 bases and J dropped 1 base, with 15 bases sitting between them. CDR3 loop: CASSRGHRESNQPQHF. The CDR3 DNA reads TGTGCCAGCAGTAGGGGCCACAGGGAAAGCAATCAGCCCCAGCATTTT.

The rearrangement joins TRBV6-5 to TRBJ2-7, with unresolved D. The germline V gene encodes CDR1 MNHEY and CDR2 SVGAGI. Trimming took off 4 bases at V and 6 bases at J, with 13 bases between the two ends. This CDR3 spans 13 amino acids. The CDR3 nucleotides are TGTGCCAGCAGTTTCTCAACGTTGGGCGAGCAGTACTTC. This encodes CASSFSTLGEQYF.

The chain recombines TRBV27 with TRBJ2-1; TRBD2 aligns across 11 bases. J gave up 8 bases and V 4 bases, and 19 bases lay outside the gene matches. Per germline, CDR1 MNHEY and CDR2 SMNVEV (reference sequence). The CDR3 consists of 19 residues. The CDR3 is CASSSGLAVGRSVRDEQFF. In DNA, the CDR3 is TGTGCCAGCAGTTCGGGACTAGCGGTCGGGCGGTCGGTTCGGGATGAGCAGTTCTTC.

The V gene is TRBV14, the J gene TRBJ2-2, with 8 bases fitting TRBD2. The CDR3 covers 17 residues. CDR1 is SGHDN, CDR2 FVKESK, per germline. With 0 bases clipped from V and 7 bases from J, the junction kept 10 bases outside the gene matches. The CDR3 DNA reads TGTGCCAGCAGCCAAGATGGAGCGGGAGTAAGGATCGGGGAGCTGTTTTTT. Protein product: CASSQDGAGVRIGELFF.

The chain couples TRBV18 to TRBJ1-1; D uncertain. V was cut by 4 bases and J by 1 base, with 4 bases left in between. The CDR3 extends over 12 amino acids. Germline CDR1 KGHSH, CDR2 LQKENI. The chain's CDR3 is CASSQRNTEAFF. CDR3 in DNA: TGTGCCAGCTCACAACGGAACACTGAAGCTTTCTTT. Based on the CDR3 plus reference TRBV18 and TRBJ1-1, the full variable domain is NAGVMQNPRHLVRRRGQEARLRCSPMKGHSHVYWYRQLPEEGLKFMVYLQKENIIDESGMPKERFSAEFPKEGPSILRIQQVVRGDSAAYFCASSQRNTEAFFGQGTRLTVV.